The clone carrying this TCR beta chain was picked up many times. What it binds is unknown. This sample is part of a study of CD8 T cells in ankylosing spondylitis. The study, taken as a whole, reports: Typical of ankylosing spondylitis blood, it appeared, was a TCR beta motif of eight highly homologous variants.

Trimming took 0 bases from V and 3 from J, leaving 12 bases between them. Per germline, CDR1 SGDLS and CDR2 YYNGEE. The CDR3 spans 15 residues. TCRdb called the 5' RACE reads again in MiXCR, with one record for every CDR3 protein. The sample shows about 39,000 distinct CDR3 sequences, about 4% of them seen only once. The receptor comes from a female donor with ankylosing spondylitis or in good health (not recorded which). V and J are TRBV9 and TRBJ1-1; D is unresolved. The sample taken for sequencing was blood, either unsorted or a sorted T cell fraction (not recorded which). CDR3 nucleotide sequence: TGTGCCAGCAGCGTAGGAGGGTCCTTTGACACTGAAGCTTTCTTT. It yields the protein CASSVGGSFDTEAFF.